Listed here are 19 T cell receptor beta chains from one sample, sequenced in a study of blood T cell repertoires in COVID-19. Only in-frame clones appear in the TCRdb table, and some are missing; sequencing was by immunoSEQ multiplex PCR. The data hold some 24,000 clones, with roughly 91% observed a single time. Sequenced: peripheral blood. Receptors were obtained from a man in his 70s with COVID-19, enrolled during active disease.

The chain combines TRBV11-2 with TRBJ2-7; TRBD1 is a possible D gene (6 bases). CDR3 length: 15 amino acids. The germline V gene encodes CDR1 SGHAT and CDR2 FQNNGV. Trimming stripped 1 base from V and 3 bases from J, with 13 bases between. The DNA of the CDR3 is TGTGCCAGCAGCTTAGTATGGGACACGAGCTACGAGCAGTACTTC. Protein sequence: CASSLVWDTSYEQYF.

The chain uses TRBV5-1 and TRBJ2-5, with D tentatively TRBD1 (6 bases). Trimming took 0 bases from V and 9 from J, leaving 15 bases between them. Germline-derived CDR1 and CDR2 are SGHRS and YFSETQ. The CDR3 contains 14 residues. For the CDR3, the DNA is TGCGCCAGCAGCTTGGTCGCCCAGGGGTTGGCCCAGTACTTC. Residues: CASSLVAQGLAQYF. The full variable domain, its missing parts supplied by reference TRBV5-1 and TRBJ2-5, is KAGVTQTPRYLIKTRGQQVTLSCSPISGHRSVSWYQQTPGQGLQFLFEYFSETQRNKGNFPGRFSGRQFSNSRSEMNVSTLELGDSALYLCASSLVAQGLAQYFGPGTRLLVL.

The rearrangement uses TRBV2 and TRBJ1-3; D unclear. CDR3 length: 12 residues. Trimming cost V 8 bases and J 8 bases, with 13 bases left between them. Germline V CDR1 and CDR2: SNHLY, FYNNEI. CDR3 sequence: CASGPQWDTIYF. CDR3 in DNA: TGTGCCAGCGGGCCTCAGTGGGACACCATATATTTT.

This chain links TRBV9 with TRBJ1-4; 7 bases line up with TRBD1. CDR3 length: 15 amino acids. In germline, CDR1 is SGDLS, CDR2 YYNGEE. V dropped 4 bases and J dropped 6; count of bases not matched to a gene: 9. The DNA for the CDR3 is TGTGCCAGCAGCCCACGTTGGGGGACAGATGAAAAACTGTTTTTT. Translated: CASSPRWGTDEKLFF.

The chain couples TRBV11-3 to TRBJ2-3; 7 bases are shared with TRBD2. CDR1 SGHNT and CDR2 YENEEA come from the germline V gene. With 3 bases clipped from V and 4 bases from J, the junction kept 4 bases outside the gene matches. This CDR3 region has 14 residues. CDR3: CASSFAGDADTQYF. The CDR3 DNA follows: TGTGCCAGCAGCTTTGCGGGGGACGCAGATACGCAGTATTTT.

CDR3 nucleotides: TGTGCCAGCAGTTTCCTCCGGGACAGGGGGCTTCAACGGCATGGCTACACCTTC. Translated: CASSFLRDRGLQRHGYTF. The chain couples TRBV6-2 or TRBV6-3 to TRBJ1-2, with TRBD1 identical over 12 bases. In germline, CDR1 is MNHEY, CDR2 SVGEGT. Trimming took 4 bases from V and 6 from J; bases not matched to a gene: 15. This CDR3 region has 18 residues.

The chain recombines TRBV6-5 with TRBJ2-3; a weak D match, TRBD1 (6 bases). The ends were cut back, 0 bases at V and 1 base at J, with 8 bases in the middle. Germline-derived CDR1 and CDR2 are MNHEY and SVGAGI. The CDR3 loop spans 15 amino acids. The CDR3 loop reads CASSYSYRGTDTQYF. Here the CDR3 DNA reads TGTGCCAGCAGTTACTCGTACAGGGGCACAGATACGCAGTATTTT.

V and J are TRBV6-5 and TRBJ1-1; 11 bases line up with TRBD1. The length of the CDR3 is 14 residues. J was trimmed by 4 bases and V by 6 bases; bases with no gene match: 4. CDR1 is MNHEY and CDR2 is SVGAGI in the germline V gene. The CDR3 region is CASRRTGGPTEAFF. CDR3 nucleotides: TGTGCCAGCAGACGGACAGGGGGCCCCACTGAAGCTTTCTTT.

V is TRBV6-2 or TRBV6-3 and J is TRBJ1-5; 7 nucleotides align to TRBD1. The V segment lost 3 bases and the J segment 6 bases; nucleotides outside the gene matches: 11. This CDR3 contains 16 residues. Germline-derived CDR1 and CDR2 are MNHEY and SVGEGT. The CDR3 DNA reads TGTGCCAGCAGTTATTTAGGGGGCTGGGAGAGTCAGCCCCAGCATTTT. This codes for CASSYLGGWESQPQHF.

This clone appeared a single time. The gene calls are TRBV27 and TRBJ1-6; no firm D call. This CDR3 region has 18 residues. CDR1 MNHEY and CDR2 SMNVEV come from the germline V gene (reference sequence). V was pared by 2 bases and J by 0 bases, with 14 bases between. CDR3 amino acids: CASSLRSPGSSYNSPLHF. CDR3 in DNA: TGTGCCAGCAGTTTACGGTCACCCGGGAGCTCCTATAATTCACCCCTCCACTTT.

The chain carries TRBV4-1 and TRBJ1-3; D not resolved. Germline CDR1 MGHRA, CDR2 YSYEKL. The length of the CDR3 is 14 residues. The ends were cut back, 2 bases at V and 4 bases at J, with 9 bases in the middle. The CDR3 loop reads CASSQQYSGNTIYF. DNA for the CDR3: TGCGCCAGCAGCCAACAGTATTCCGGAAACACCATATATTTT.

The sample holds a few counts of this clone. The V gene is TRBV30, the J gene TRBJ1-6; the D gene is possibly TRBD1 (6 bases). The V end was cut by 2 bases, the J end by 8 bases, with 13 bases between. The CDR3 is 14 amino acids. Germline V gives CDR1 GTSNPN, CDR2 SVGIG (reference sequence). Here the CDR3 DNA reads TGTGCCTGGAGTCCCGGGAGGGGGGATTCACCCCTCCACTTT. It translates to CAWSPGRGDSPLHF. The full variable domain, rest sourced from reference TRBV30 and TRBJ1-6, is SQTIHQWPATLVQPVGSPLSLECTVEGTSNPNLYWYRQAAGRGLQLLFYSVGIGQISSEVPQNLSASRPQDRQFILSSKKLLLSDSGFYLCAWSPGRGDSPLHFGNGTRLTVT.

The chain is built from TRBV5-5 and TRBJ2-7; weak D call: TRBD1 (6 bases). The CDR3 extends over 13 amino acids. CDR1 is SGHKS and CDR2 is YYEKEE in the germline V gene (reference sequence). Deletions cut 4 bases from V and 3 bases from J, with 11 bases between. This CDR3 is CASSADSFYEQYF. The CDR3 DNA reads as TGTGCCAGCAGCGCGGACAGTTTCTACGAGCAGTACTTC.

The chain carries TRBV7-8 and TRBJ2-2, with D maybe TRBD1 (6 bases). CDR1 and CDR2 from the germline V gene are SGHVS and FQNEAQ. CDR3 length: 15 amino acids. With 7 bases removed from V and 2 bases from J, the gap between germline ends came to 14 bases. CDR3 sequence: CASTSRQVNTGELFF. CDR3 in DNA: TGTGCCAGCACCTCAAGACAGGTTAACACCGGGGAGCTGTTTTTT.

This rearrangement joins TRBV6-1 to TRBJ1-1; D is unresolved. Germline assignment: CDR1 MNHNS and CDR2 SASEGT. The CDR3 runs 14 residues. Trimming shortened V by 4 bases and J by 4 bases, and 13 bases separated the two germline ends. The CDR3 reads CASSGAVGRTEAFF. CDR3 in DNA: TGTGCCAGCAGTGGAGCTGTTGGGCGCACTGAAGCTTTCTTT.

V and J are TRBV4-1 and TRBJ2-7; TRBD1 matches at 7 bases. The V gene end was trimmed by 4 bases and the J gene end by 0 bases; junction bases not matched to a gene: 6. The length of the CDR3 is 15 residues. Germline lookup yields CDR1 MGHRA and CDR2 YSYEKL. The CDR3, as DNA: TGCGCCAGCAGCCGACCGGGACAGAGCTCCTACGAGCAGTACTTC. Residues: CASSRPGQSSYEQYF.

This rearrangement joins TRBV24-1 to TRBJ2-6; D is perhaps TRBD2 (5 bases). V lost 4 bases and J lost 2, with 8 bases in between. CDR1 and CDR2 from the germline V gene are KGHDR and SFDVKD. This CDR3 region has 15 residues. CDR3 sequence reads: CATSEGGAGANVLTF. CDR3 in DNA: TGTGCCACCAGTGAAGGAGGAGCTGGGGCCAACGTCCTGACTTTC.

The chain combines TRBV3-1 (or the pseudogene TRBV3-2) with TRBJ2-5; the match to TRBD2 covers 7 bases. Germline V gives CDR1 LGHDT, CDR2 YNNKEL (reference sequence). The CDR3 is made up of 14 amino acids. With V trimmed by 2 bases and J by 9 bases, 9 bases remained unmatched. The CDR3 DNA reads TGTGCCAGCAGCCAACCGGCGGGGGTAAGATCCCAGTACTTC. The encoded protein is CASSQPAGVRSQYF.

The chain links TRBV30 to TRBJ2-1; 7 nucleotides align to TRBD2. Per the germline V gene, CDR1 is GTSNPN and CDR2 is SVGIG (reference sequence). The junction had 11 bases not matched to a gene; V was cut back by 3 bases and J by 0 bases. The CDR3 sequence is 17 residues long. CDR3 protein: CAWSGLAGLSSYNEQFF. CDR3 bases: TGTGCCTGGAGCGGTTTAGCGGGTTTGAGCTCCTACAATGAGCAGTTCTTC.